The present TCR beta chain was sequenced within a study of PD-1 blockade in classical Hodgkin lymphoma. Broader study findings: In newly diagnosed patients, baseline TCR diversity was reportedly below that of healthy donors. No one has yet defined what causes the repertoire differences, which may be disease activity or prior therapy.

This clone qualifies as medium-sized. Antigen: not known. The data were produced by immunoSEQ multiplex PCR, yet TCRdb's version contains in-frame clones alone and is incomplete. The table has nearly 25,000 clones, about 80% seen once. After autologous stem cell transplantation all patients relapsed, and prior brentuximab vedotin exposure differed between cohorts. CDR1 ENHRY and CDR2 SYGVKD come from the germline V gene. The ends were cut back, 3 bases at V and 0 bases at J, with 6 bases in the middle. There are 13 residues in the CDR3. The source material was peripheral blood mononuclear cells (PBMCs), sampled at baseline. The chain employs TRBV10-3 and TRBJ2-7; D gene uncertain. The TCR originated in a human donor with classical Hodgkin lymphoma. This CDR3 reads CAISEVTSYEQYF. In DNA, the CDR3 is TGTGCCATCAGTGAAGTTACCTCCTACGAGCAGTACTTC.